These 18 T cell receptor beta chains were sequenced from one sample in a study of Ad26.COV2.S vaccination and SARS-CoV-2 variants. Assay used: immunoSEQ multiplex PCR; TCRdb lists only in-frame clones, some missing. Of 200,000 to 250,000 clones detected, 88% appear once; the ten largest clones hold about 11%. Stated treatment: 15 to 20 received Ad26.COV2.S at low or high dose, single or two shots; 5 received placebo; per-sample allocation not given. After the first vaccine or placebo injection, samples were drawn on day 63. Sequencing used peripheral blood, obtained in a trial of Ad26.COV2.S vaccine versus placebo. Receptor source: a person between 18 and 59 years old who received the Ad26.COV2.S COVID-19 vaccine or a placebo.

V and J are TRBV11-2 and TRBJ1-2; D may be TRBD1 (6 bases). V lost 5 bases and J lost 5, with 15 bases in between. This CDR3 has 14 amino acids. Germline V gene lookup returns CDR1 SGHAT and CDR2 FQNNGV. The CDR3 loop is CASSGGPLGYGYTF. For the CDR3, the DNA is TGTGCCAGCAGCGGGGGCCCTCTTGGATATGGCTACACCTTC.

The chain couples TRBV10-3 to TRBJ1-2; D gene uncertain. The CDR3 is 17 amino acids. CDR1 and CDR2 (germline): ENHRY, SYGVKD. Trimming cost V 0 bases and J 3 bases, with 17 bases left between them. As DNA, the CDR3 is TGTGCCATCAGTGAGTCGGCGATCCCTCTGGCTGACTATGGCTACACCTTC. Its protein product is CAISESAIPLADYGYTF.

This chain uses TRBV6-5 with TRBJ1-4; a weak D match, TRBD1 (5 bases). Germline V gene data show CDR1 as MNHEY and CDR2 as SVGAGI. V shed 8 bases and J shed 7 bases, with 17 bases lying between them. The CDR3 loop spans 14 amino acids. The CDR3 region has the DNA TGTGCCAGCTATTCCCGGGACCGACTTGAAAAACTGTTTTTT. It specifies CASYSRDRLEKLFF.

This clone occurred a few times. The V and J genes are TRBV30 and TRBJ1-2; no reliable D call. This CDR3 is 11 amino acids long. The V gene lost 4 bases and the J gene lost 2 bases, with 5 bases spanning the gap. Germline values: CDR1 GTSNPN, CDR2 SVGIG (reference sequence). Here the CDR3 reads CAWTLNYGYTF. CDR3 nucleotide sequence: TGTGCCTGGACCCTCAACTATGGCTACACCTTC.

The V and J genes are TRBV18 and TRBJ2-1; TRBD1 might be the D (6 bases). V was clipped by 2 bases and J by 0 bases, with 8 bases between them. The germline V gene encodes CDR1 KGHSH and CDR2 LQKENI. The CDR3 contains 15 residues. CDR3 sequence (DNA): TGTGCCAGCTCACCAAGGACAGTCTCCTACAATGAGCAGTTCTTC. Amino acid sequence: CASSPRTVSYNEQFF.

This clone was detected only a few times. This chain joins TRBV20-1 and TRBJ1-1; D not certain. The germline gives CDR1 DFQATT, CDR2 SNEGSKA (reference sequence). This CDR3 comprises 11 residues. With 6 bases removed from V and 6 bases from J, the gap between germline ends came to 11 bases. The CDR3 loop is CSARTRPEAFF. DNA for the CDR3: TGCAGTGCCAGGACTAGACCTGAAGCTTTCTTT.

The chain carries TRBV6-6 and TRBJ2-3; D is perhaps TRBD1 or TRBD2 (5 bases each). The germline gives CDR1 MNHNY, CDR2 SVGAGI (reference sequence). The CDR3 is 13 residues long. V lost 5 bases and J 5 bases, leaving 11 bases between the germline ends. CDR3 protein: CASSLTGRDTQYF. The DNA for the CDR3 is TGTGCCAGCAGTCTAACGGGACGAGATACGCAGTATTTT.

This clone was detected once. The chain has TRBV7-2 and TRBJ2-5; D unclear. The germline V gene has CDR1 SGHTA and CDR2 FQGNSA. The CDR3 spans 15 residues. V was clipped by 6 bases and J by 0 bases, with 14 bases between them. The chain's CDR3 is CASSVNGWYQETQYF. The CDR3, as DNA: TGTGCCAGCAGTGTGAACGGTTGGTACCAAGAGACCCAGTACTTC.

The chain couples TRBV5-1 to TRBJ1-1; maybe TRBD1 (6 bases). The germline V and J ends were trimmed by 5 bases and 6 bases, with 11 bases remaining between them. The CDR3 is 12 amino acids. Germline V gene sequence: CDR1 SGHRS, CDR2 YFSETQ. The CDR3 loop reads CASRSQGSEAFF. DNA for the CDR3: TGCGCCAGCAGATCACAGGGATCTGAAGCTTTCTTT. The variable domain in full, completed from reference TRBV5-1 and TRBJ1-1, reads KAGVTQTPRYLIKTRGQQVTLSCSPISGHRSVSWYQQTPGQGLQFLFEYFSETQRNKGNFPGRFSGRQFSNSRSEMNVSTLELGDSALYLCASRSQGSEAFFGQGTRLTVV.

V and J are TRBV28 and TRBJ2-7, with a possible D match to TRBD2 (5 bases). The CDR3 has 16 amino acids. V lost 3 bases to trimming and J lost 0 bases, with 15 bases between them. The germline V gene encodes CDR1 MDHEN and CDR2 SYDVKM. As DNA, the CDR3 is TGTGCCAGCAGTTTTCGAGTAAATAGCGTCTCCTACGAGCAGTACTTC. Residues: CASSFRVNSVSYEQYF.

V gene TRBV4-1 combines with J gene TRBJ2-3, with a possible D match to TRBD1 (6 bases). Germline V lookup: CDR1 MGHRA, CDR2 YSYEKL. This CDR3 contains 17 residues. The V gene lost 0 bases and the J gene lost 4 bases, with 17 bases spanning the gap. The CDR3 region has the DNA TGCGCCAGCAGCCAAGATAGGGGGACACCCCAAGCAGATACGCAGTATTTT. This sequence encodes CASSQDRGTPQADTQYF.

The chain has TRBV5-4 and TRBJ2-5; tentative D call: TRBD2 (6 bases). CDR3 length: 13 amino acids. CDR1 is SGHNT, CDR2 YYREEE, per germline (reference sequence). With 4 bases removed from V and 5 bases from J, the gap between germline ends came to 12 bases. In DNA, the CDR3 is TGTGCCAGCAGCCGGAGGGGTGCGGAGACCCAGTACTTC. This sequence encodes CASSRRGAETQYF.

This chain joins TRBV6-2 or TRBV6-3 and TRBJ2-1; D might be TRBD1 (5 bases). The CDR3 sequence is 14 residues long. The V end was cut by 5 bases, the J end by 5 bases, with 13 bases between. CDR1 is MNHEY and CDR2 is SVGEGT in the germline V gene. CDR3 nucleotides: TGTGCCAGCAGTATCCTAGGGGTACACAATGAGCAGTTCTTC. It codes for CASSILGVHNEQFF.

V gene TRBV9 combines with J gene TRBJ1-4; TRBD1 might be the D (6 bases). Germline V gene lookup returns CDR1 SGDLS and CDR2 YYNGEE. This CDR3 contains 15 residues. V was pared by 3 bases and J by 0 bases, with 9 bases between. For the CDR3, the DNA is TGTGCCAGCAGCGCGCAGGGGACAACTAATGAAAAACTGTTTTTT. Protein sequence: CASSAQGTTNEKLFF.

V gene TRBV27 combines with J gene TRBJ2-1, with 8 bases that match TRBD1. The trim removed 8 bases at V and 9 bases at J, leaving 9 bases unmatched. The CDR3 is made up of 13 amino acids. Germline V gene data show CDR1 as MNHEY and CDR2 as SMNVEV (reference sequence). The CDR3 protein is CASAGQGGGEQFF. In nucleotides, the CDR3 is TGTGCCAGCGCTGGACAGGGCGGCGGTGAGCAGTTCTTC.

The chain couples TRBV11-2 to TRBJ2-1, with D possibly matching TRBD2 (5 bases). The CDR3 runs 13 residues. The V end was cut by 6 bases, the J end by 3 bases, with 9 bases between. Looked up from germline, CDR1 is SGHAT and CDR2 is FQNNGV. The CDR3 DNA sequence: TGTGCCAGCAGACGGACTCACTACAATGAGCAGTTCTTC. As protein: CASRRTHYNEQFF.

The chain links TRBV7-2 to TRBJ1-5, with D perhaps TRBD1 (5 bases). CDR1 and CDR2 from the germline V gene are SGHTA and FQGNSA. Trimming pared 1 base from V and 0 bases from J, leaving 13 bases between. The CDR3 is 17 amino acids. CDR3 DNA sequence: TGTGCCAGCAGCTTAGTGGGGACGGCAAATAGCAATCAGCCCCAGCATTTT. Residues: CASSLVGTANSNQPQHF.

The chain combines TRBV5-4 with TRBJ2-1; possibly TRBD1 for D (5 bases). The CDR3 length is 20 residues. CDR1 and CDR2 (germline): SGHNT, YYREEE (reference sequence). V was cut by 0 bases and J by 3 bases, with 25 bases left in between. CDR3 DNA: TGTGCCAGCAGCTTGGTTTCGGGCAAATCAGGGAAAACGAACTACAATGAGCAGTTCTTC. Translation: CASSLVSGKSGKTNYNEQFF.